Listed below are T cell receptor beta chains from one sample, sequenced in a study of blood T cell repertoires in COVID-19. Clones were sequenced by immunoSEQ multiplex PCR, and TCRdb holds only the in-frame ones, with some missing. The repertoire holds 250,000 or so clones, about 91% seen once, with 2.8% in the top ten. Input material: PBMCs or T cells enriched from blood (not recorded which). These receptors all stem from a middle-aged man who had been exposed to COVID-19. Both conserved end residues are part of each CDR3. Fields, in order: D gene, V gene, J gene, CDR3 protein, CDR3 DNA. The D gene is left open where the match is weak.

D: -
V: TRBV5-1
J: TRBJ1-6
CDR3: CASNLHPEGSPLHF
DNA: TGCGCCAGCAACTTACACCCCGAGGGTTCACCCCTCCACTTT

D: -
V: TRBV29-1
J: TRBJ1-1
CDR3: CSVAIPTGDTEAFF
DNA: TGCAGCGTTGCCATCCCGACGGGGGACACTGAAGCTTTCTTT

D: -
V: TRBV7-8
J: TRBJ1-6
CDR3: CASSFGRGNSPLHF
DNA: TGTGCCAGCAGCTTTGGCAGGGGTAATTCACCCCTCCACTTT

D: TRBD1
V: TRBV3-1/TRBV3-2
J: TRBJ1-2
CDR3: CASNQIQGAGGYTF
DNA: TGTGCCAGCAATCAAATACAGGGGGCTGGTGGCTACACCTTC

D: -
V: TRBV2
J: TRBJ2-1
CDR3: CASSEDFEGEQFF
DNA: TGTGCCAGCAGTGAAGATTTCGAGGGCGAGCAGTTCTTC

D: -
V: TRBV28
J: TRBJ1-1
CDR3: CASSVLQGTMNTEAFF
DNA: TGTGCCAGCAGTGTGTTGCAGGGAACGATGAACACTGAAGCTTTCTTT

D: -
V: TRBV2
J: TRBJ2-2
CDR3: CASRNRGGTGELFF
DNA: TGTGCCAGCCGGAACAGGGGGGGCACCGGGGAGCTGTTTTTT

D: -
V: TRBV19
J: TRBJ1-5
CDR3: CASTESVAQPQHF
DNA: TGTGCCAGTACGGAGTCGGTGGCGCAGCCCCAGCATTTT

D: -
V: TRBV7-9
J: TRBJ1-2
CDR3: CASSSSTMEHYGYTF
DNA: TGTGCCAGCAGCTCGAGTACAATGGAGCACTATGGCTACACCTTC

D: TRBD2
V: TRBV30
J: TRBJ2-3
CDR3: CAWKAGGPDTQYF
DNA: TGTGCCTGGAAAGCGGGAGGGCCGGATACGCAGTATTTT

D: -
V: TRBV11-3
J: TRBJ2-3
CDR3: CASSLGGGTDTQYF
DNA: TGTGCCAGCAGCTTAGGCGGCGGCACAGATACGCAGTATTTT

D: TRBD2
V: TRBV6-5
J: TRBJ2-3
CDR3: CASSRDYDTDTQYF
DNA: TGTGCCAGCAGCCGGGACTACGACACAGATACGCAGTATTTT